Listed below are T cell receptor beta chains from one sample, sequenced in a study of Ad26.COV2.S vaccination and SARS-CoV-2 variants. The repertoire was sequenced with immunoSEQ multiplex PCR; TCRdb's copy has only in-frame clones and lacks some. This table holds hundreds of thousands of clones, more than 70% found once. Source: peripheral blood, taken in a trial of Ad26.COV2.S vaccine versus placebo. The receptor set was obtained from a person aged 18-65 years who received the Ad26.COV2.S COVID-19 vaccine or a placebo. Both conserved end residues are part of each CDR3. D genes are given only for firm matches. A clone size is listed for some rows: how often the clone was seen (once, few, many), or a class if it is expanded.

j_call v_call d_call clone_size cdr3_nt cdr3_aa
TRBJ1-5 TRBV6-1 . once TGTGCCAGCAGTGAGGGGGTAATACGGAATCAGCCCCAGCATTTT CASSEGVIRNQPQHF
TRBJ2-2 TRBV29-1 . . TGCAGCGTTAAGCTTACAGGGTTGGCCGGGGAGCTGTTTTTT CSVKLTGLAGELFF
TRBJ1-6 TRBV19 . . TGTGCCAGTAGTACTTCTAGGACAGATTATAATTCACCCCTCCACTTT CASSTSRTDYNSPLHF
TRBJ2-7 TRBV10-3 . . TGTGCCATCAGTGGGCGGTCTGGAGATCTTAGCGAGCAGTACTTC CAISGRSGDLSEQYF
TRBJ2-1 TRBV9 TRBD2 . TGTGCCAGCAAGGCGACTAGCGGTTACAATGAGCAGTTCTTC CASKATSGYNEQFF
TRBJ2-3 TRBV4-3 TRBD2 . TGCGCCAGCAGCCAAGATAGGTTTGGCGGGGGGGCCACAGATACGCAGTATTTT CASSQDRFGGGATDTQYF
TRBJ2-4 TRBV29-1 TRBD1 . TGCAGCGGATCAACGAATGACAGGGGAAACATTCAGTACTTC CSGSTNDRGNIQYF
TRBJ2-7 TRBV14 TRBD2 . TGTGCCAGCAGCTTTAGCGGGGGGGCAAACGAGCAGTACTTC CASSFSGGANEQYF
TRBJ1-1 TRBV27 TRBD1 . TGTGCCAGCAGTCTTATACCTCCGGGACAGGGTAAAAAGAACACTGAAGCTTTCTTT CASSLIPPGQGKKNTEAFF
TRBJ2-2 TRBV6-6 TRBD2 . TGTGCCAGCAGTCGAGCGGGAGGGCCGAACACCGGGGAGCTGTTTTTT CASSRAGGPNTGELFF
TRBJ1-3 TRBV7-2 . . TGTGCCAGCAGCCCCTACAGGGAAAACACCATATATTTT CASSPYRENTIYF
TRBJ2-7 TRBV20-1 . . TGCAGTGCTAGTGCTAGGCGAAAGAACTCCTACGAGCAGTACTTC CSASARRKNSYEQYF
TRBJ1-6 TRBV4-1 TRBD1 once TGCGCCAGCAGCCAAGAGGGGACAGCGTATAATTCACCCCTCCACTTT CASSQEGTAYNSPLHF
TRBJ1-2 TRBV12-3/TRBV12-4 . . TGTGCCAGCAGTTTCATGGCAGTTGTTGGCTACACCTTC CASSFMAVVGYTF
TRBJ2-7 TRBV6-5 . . TGTGCCAGCAGCCGCCCAGGGACATCTTACGAGCAGTACTTC CASSRPGTSYEQYF
TRBJ2-1 TRBV10-2 . . TGCGCCAGCAGTGAGTCCCCGGGACTGCTCTTTGAGCAGTTCTTC CASSESPGLLFEQFF
TRBJ2-4 TRBV5-8 . . TGTGCCAGCAGCTTGGCTGCCTCGGGGGCCCCACGCATTCAGTACTTC CASSLAASGAPRIQYF
TRBJ2-7 TRBV12-2 . . TGTGCAAGTCGCTTTGACAGGGGCGCGTATAACACCCCTACAGAGTACTTC CASRFDRGAYNTPTEYF
TRBJ2-2 TRBV5-1 TRBD2 . TGCGCCAGCAGCCCGGGACTAGCGGTTACGAACACCGGGGAGCTGTTTTTT CASSPGLAVTNTGELFF
TRBJ1-1 TRBV12-1 . . TGTGCCTCGTCCGCGGGGGACACTGAAGCTTTCTTT CASSAGDTEAFF
TRBJ1-1 TRBV9 . . TGTGCCAGCAGTCCCACCATCGCGGGCAACACTGAAGCTTTCTTT CASSPTIAGNTEAFF
TRBJ2-4 TRBV29-1 TRBD1 . TGCAGCGTTGAAGACGATTGGACAGGGGGCGGTTGGGCCAAAAACATTCAGTACTTC CSVEDDWTGGGWAKNIQYF
TRBJ2-3 TRBV2 TRBD1 once TGTGCCAGCAGTCCTCTACAGGGGCTCACAGATACGCAGTATTTT CASSPLQGLTDTQYF
TRBJ2-1 TRBV24-1 TRBD1 . TGTGCCACCAGTGCCCCGGGACAGGGTCATGAGCAGTTCTTC CATSAPGQGHEQFF
TRBJ1-1 TRBV15 . . TGTGCCACCAGCGAGGGACGTGGGGCGGGGAAAAAAACTGAAGCTTTCTTT CATSEGRGAGKKTEAFF
TRBJ2-2 TRBV10-1 . . TGCGCCAGCAGGGGAGACTCCCACACCGGGGAGCTGTTTTTT CASRGDSHTGELFF
TRBJ1-1 TRBV12-3/TRBV12-4 . . TGTGCCAGCAGTTTCTGGGGGGCTGAAGCTTTCTTT CASSFWGAEAFF
TRBJ1-1 TRBV3-1/TRBV3-2 TRBD1 . TGTGCCAGCACGAGAGTAGTGACAGGGGCTTTGAACACTGAAGCTTTCTTT CASTRVVTGALNTEAFF
TRBJ2-7 TRBV4-2 TRBD1 few TGTGCCAGCAGCCAAGAATATAGCCAGGGGGCATACGAGCAGTACTTC CASSQEYSQGAYEQYF
TRBJ1-2 TRBV7-9 TRBD1 . TGTGCCAGCAGCCCCCGGACAGGTTATGGCTACACCTTC CASSPRTGYGYTF
TRBJ1-1 TRBV5-1 . . TGCGCCAGCAGCTCCCGAGAGGAAGGACAAAGCGGGACTGAAGCTTTCTTT CASSSREEGQSGTEAFF
TRBJ1-2 TRBV19 . . TGTGCCAGTAGCCGGGACGGAACGAACTATGGCTACACCTTC CASSRDGTNYGYTF
TRBJ2-2 TRBV10-3 TRBD2 . TGTGCCATCAGTGAGGGGACTAGAAGCGGCGCGGGCACCGGGGAGCTGTTTTTT CAISEGTRSGAGTGELFF
TRBJ1-3 TRBV2 . . TGTGCCAGCAGAAGGGTTCGGGGGGACTCTGGAAACACCATATATTTT CASRRVRGDSGNTIYF
TRBJ1-1 TRBV29-1 TRBD1 many TGCAGCGTCCGGACAGGGGGCACTGAAGCTTTCTTT CSVRTGGTEAFF
TRBJ1-2 TRBV7-9 TRBD1 . TGTGCCAGCAGCGCCGCCACAGGGGACCATGGCTACACCTTC CASSAATGDHGYTF
TRBJ2-5 TRBV15 TRBD2 once TGTGCCACCAGACTAGCGGGCCAAGGGGAGACCCAGTACTTC CATRLAGQGETQYF
TRBJ1-5 TRBV6-2/TRBV6-3 TRBD1 . TGTGCCAGCAGTTGGACAGGGCGTCAGCCCCAGCATTTT CASSWTGRQPQHF
TRBJ2-2 TRBV6-2/TRBV6-3 . . TGTGCCAGCAGCGACAGGGGGGAGCTGTTTTTT CASSDRGELFF
TRBJ1-6 TRBV27 . . TGTGCCAGCAGTTTAGGTAATTCACCCCTCCACTTT CASSLGNSPLHF
TRBJ2-1 TRBV5-1 TRBD1 . TGCGCCAGCAGCGCCGGGACAGGAGGCTCCTACAATGAGCAGTTCTTC CASSAGTGGSYNEQFF
TRBJ2-5 TRBV6-5 . . TGTGCCAGCAATCTAGGGGCAGGGACAGAGACCCAGTACTTC CASNLGAGTETQYF
TRBJ2-1 TRBV6-2/TRBV6-3 . . TGTGCCAGCAGTTACTACAAATCGGATGAGCAGTTCTTC CASSYYKSDEQFF
TRBJ2-5 TRBV7-2 . . TGTGCCAGCAGCTTAGTAGCAGGGGAAGAGACCCAGTACTTC CASSLVAGEETQYF
TRBJ1-3 TRBV30 . . TGTGCCTGGAGTGAACGGGCTCTCTCTGGAAACACCATATATTTT CAWSERALSGNTIYF
TRBJ1-5 TRBV9 . . TGTGCCAGCAGCGTAGGAGCCCTCCTGACCCAGCCCCAGCATTTT CASSVGALLTQPQHF
TRBJ2-1 TRBV7-8 TRBD2 few TGTGCCAGCAGCCGAGGAGGACTAGCGGGCAATGAGCAGTTCTTC CASSRGGLAGNEQFF